The 26 T cell receptor beta chains below were found in one sample sequenced in a study of T-cell reconstitution after alpha-beta-depleted transplantation in children (dated by TCRdb to about 2016). The library relied on PCR. Data came from an Illumina HiSeq 2500. To normalize quantification of the TCRbeta repertoire, the TCR libraries were built with molecular barcoding that relied on unique molecular identifiers. TCRdb ran its own pipeline on the public reads, namely fastp trimming at Q25 and MiXCR clone calling, and kept in-frame beta chains. Every CDR3 protein is listed once, alongside the most common genes and DNA of its rows. The sample table contains hundreds of thousands of distinct CDR3 sequences; only one count was recorded for approximately 13% of them. The ten largest clones take up 5% to 6% of the sample. Sequencing was performed on PBMCs from the stem cell graft donor, taken from the stem cell graft. The receptors derive from a human donor who donated a stem cell graft to a child with combined immunodeficiency.

The gene calls are TRBV12-3 or TRBV12-4 and TRBJ1-4; D unclear. Trimming took 11 bases from V and 0 from J, leaving 13 bases between them. This CDR3 region has 14 residues. As DNA, the CDR3 is TGTGCCGTACCCGAAGTCTCAACTAATGAAAAACTGTTTTTT. It encodes CAVPEVSTNEKLFF.

This clonotype was counted ten times or more. The rearrangement joins TRBV9 to TRBJ2-3; 9 bases are shared with TRBD1. With 6 bases clipped from V and 8 bases from J, the junction kept 16 bases outside the gene matches. In germline, CDR1 is SGDLS, CDR2 YYNGEE. This CDR3 spans 16 amino acids. The CDR3 loop reads CASTLGTGLGGSTQYF. CDR3 DNA: TGTGCCAGCACCTTAGGGACAGGGTTAGGAGGAAGTACGCAGTATTTT.

The chain combines TRBV7-3 with TRBJ1-5; D remains unclear. CDR3 length equals 14 residues. CDR1 SGHTA and CDR2 FQGTGA come from the germline V gene. V was cut by 2 bases and J by 5 bases, with 10 bases left in between. Written as DNA, the CDR3 is TGTGCCAGCAGCTTATACGGTCCCTATCAGCCCCAGCATTTT. This gives the protein CASSLYGPYQPQHF. The variable domain in full, completed from reference TRBV7-3 and TRBJ1-5, reads GAGVSQTPSNKVTEKGKYVELRCDPISGHTALYWYRQSLGQGPEFLIYFQGTGAADDSGLPNDRFFAVRPEGSVSTLKIQRTERGDSAVYLCASSLYGPYQPQHFGDGTRLSIL.

This clonotype was observed a few times. The CDR3 DNA is TGCAGTGCTAGAGATCTGTGGGGACAGTCAGACTATGGCTACACCTTC. Protein product: CSARDLWGQSDYGYTF. The rearrangement links TRBV20-1 to TRBJ1-2, with 7 bases aligning to TRBD1. The V gene's germline CDR1 is DFQATT and CDR2 SNEGSKA (reference sequence). V trimming: 0 bases; J trimming: 3 bases; junction bases outside the gene matches: 10. This CDR3 contains 16 residues.

The chain uses TRBV11-1 and TRBJ2-7, with D possibly being TRBD2 (5 bases). The germline gives CDR1 SGHAT, CDR2 FQDESV (reference sequence). The V end lost 2 bases, the J end lost 4 bases, and 21 bases lay between the germline ends. This CDR3 comprises 17 residues. In DNA, the CDR3 is TGTGCCAGCAGCTTAAGGAGGCCGGGTCCCCTTCGGTACGAGCAGTACTTC. Translating gives CASSLRRPGPLRYEQYF.

This sequence joins TRBV7-6 and TRBJ2-2; TRBD1 is a possible D gene (5 bases). The CDR3 runs 14 residues. V lost 5 bases and J 7 bases, leaving 14 bases between the germline ends. Germline-derived CDR1 and CDR2 are SGHVS and FNYEAQ. Here the CDR3 reads CASSTGPRGGELFF. The CDR3 DNA sequence: TGTGCCAGCAGCACCGGCCCAAGGGGCGGGGAGCTGTTTTTT.

The chain is built from TRBV21-1 and TRBJ1-2; the table's D gene call, TRBD1, was not cross checked with the DNA. TRBV21-1 is a pseudogene segment. The CDR3 has 16 amino acids. The CDR3 DNA reads TGTGCCAGCAGCAAAGCGCTTTGGGGTCAGGGCTATGGCTACACCTTC. It translates to CASSKALWGQGYGYTF.

This clonotype was seen more than once but under ten times. The chain links TRBV20-1 to TRBJ1-4; TRBD1 might be the D (5 bases). Trimming took 5 bases from V and 8 from J, leaving 15 bases between them. The CDR3 contains 13 residues. CDR1 is DFQATT, CDR2 SNEGSKA, per germline (reference sequence). The CDR3 protein is CSAYRDGGEKLFF. The DNA of the CDR3 is TGCAGTGCTTACCGGGACGGAGGGGAAAAACTGTTTTTT.

The J gene is TRBJ2-4, the V gene TRBV20-1; D gene unclear. Trimming cost V 0 bases and J 0 bases, with 15 bases left between them. CDR3 size: 17 residues. In germline, CDR1 is DFQATT, CDR2 SNEGSKA (reference sequence). CDR3 in DNA: TGCAGTGCTAGAGAGCCCACCCCTCAACTAGCCAAAAACATTCAGTACTTC. Translated: CSAREPTPQLAKNIQYF.

Only a few counts were recorded for this clonotype. This chain connects TRBV5-5 to TRBJ2-7; the match to TRBD1 covers 9 bases. V lost 6 bases to trimming and J lost 3 bases; unmatched junction nucleotides: 1. Germline loops: CDR1 SGHKS, CDR2 YYEKEE (reference sequence). The CDR3 runs 12 residues. The CDR3 here is CASTDRGYEQYF. The CDR3 DNA is TGTGCCAGCACGGACAGGGGCTACGAGCAGTACTTC.

This clonotype was counted once. Just one base apart from a much larger clone, this may be a read error. The conserved closing phenylalanine or tryptophan is absent in this CDR3, likely reflecting a read error. This chain uses TRBV2 with TRBJ2-5; D is possibly TRBD2 (5 bases). The CDR3 is 14 amino acids. Germline CDR1 reads SNHLY; CDR2 reads FYNNEI. V lost 5 bases and J lost 3, with 13 bases in between. CDR3 loop: CASSQTRSEETQYY. As DNA, the CDR3 is TGTGCCAGCAGTCAAACTAGGTCGGAAGAGACCCAGTACTAC.

V gene TRBV12-3 or TRBV12-4 combines with J gene TRBJ2-3; D gene unclear. Trimming removed 5 bases from V and 4 bases from J, with 13 bases in between. The CDR3 sequence is 14 residues long. CDR3: CASSPPPVPDTQYF. The CDR3 DNA reads TGTGCCAGCAGTCCCCCCCCGGTCCCAGATACGCAGTATTTT.

This sequence joins TRBV30 and TRBJ1-3; D is possibly TRBD1 (6 bases). This CDR3 region has 13 residues. Deletions cut 4 bases from V and 0 bases from J, with 7 bases between. Germline V gives CDR1 GTSNPN, CDR2 SVGIG (reference sequence). Here the CDR3 reads CAWTRGSGNTIYF. The CDR3, as DNA: TGTGCCTGGACCAGGGGCTCTGGAAACACCATATATTTT.

V is TRBV12-3 or TRBV12-4 and J is TRBJ1-6; no firm D call. Trimming stripped 3 bases from V and 7 bases from J, with 13 bases between. This CDR3 has 15 amino acids. This chain's CDR3 is CASSFGPVGNSPLHF. The CDR3 nucleotides are TGTGCCAGCAGTTTTGGACCGGTCGGCAATTCACCCCTCCACTTT.

The rearrangement uses TRBV5-1 and TRBJ2-5; TRBD1 might be the D (5 bases). Germline V gene data show CDR1 as SGHRS and CDR2 as YFSETQ. The CDR3 length is 14 residues. V shed 1 base and J shed 3 bases, with 10 bases lying between them. CDR3 region: CASSLSGLEETQYF. The CDR3 region has the DNA TGCGCCAGCAGCTTGTCAGGGCTCGAAGAGACCCAGTACTTC.

This clonotype turned up a few times. V gene TRBV11-2 combines with J gene TRBJ2-5; D may be TRBD2 (6 bases). V was cut by 5 bases and J by 5 bases, with 18 bases left in between. The germline V gene has CDR1 SGHAT and CDR2 FQNNGV. The length of the CDR3 is 15 residues. In DNA form, the CDR3 reads TGTGCCAGCAGCCGTAGCGGCCGAGAGGGGGAGACCCAGTACTTC. This codes for CASSRSGREGETQYF. Full variable domain (rest looked up from reference TRBV11-2 and TRBJ2-5): EAGVAQSPRYKIIEKRQSVAFWCNPISGHATLYWYQQILGQGPKLLIQFQNNGVVDDSQLPKDRFSAERLKGVDSTLKIQPAKLEDSAVYLCASSRSGREGETQYFGPGTRLLVL.

This chain joins TRBV19 and TRBJ2-7; 8 bases line up with TRBD1. CDR1 LNHDA and CDR2 SQIVND come from the germline V gene (reference sequence). The CDR3 runs 14 residues. V trimming: 3 bases; J trimming: 6 bases; junction bases outside the gene matches: 7. The CDR3 DNA is TGTGCCAGTAGTATTGACAGGGGAACTGCCGAGCAGTACTTC. It encodes CASSIDRGTAEQYF.

The sample holds many counts of this clonotype. This chain uses TRBV2 with TRBJ1-2; D is perhaps TRBD1 (5 bases). Trimming left V 3 bases short and J 5 bases short, with 16 bases between. This CDR3 comprises 15 residues. CDR1 is SNHLY, CDR2 FYNNEI, per germline. The CDR3 coding sequence is TGTGCCAGCAGTGATGTTCAGGGTGGAGATTATGGCTACACCTTC. Translated, it gives CASSDVQGGDYGYTF.

The J gene is TRBJ2-5, the V gene TRBV11-3, with 10 bases fitting TRBD2. This CDR3 has 15 residues. J lost 4 bases, V lost 6 bases, and 8 bases had no gene match. Germline V CDR1 and CDR2: SGHNT, YENEEA. CDR3 nucleotides: TGTGCCAGCAGTCTAGGGACTAGCGCTCGAGAGACCCAGTACTTC. As protein: CASSLGTSARETQYF.

This clonotype turned up a few times. The V and J genes are TRBV7-7 and TRBJ2-1; D tentatively reads TRBD1 or TRBD2 (5 bases each). The germline V and J ends were trimmed by 5 bases and 8 bases, with 16 bases remaining between them. CDR3 length: 14 residues. Germline lookup yields CDR1 SSHAT and CDR2 FNYEAQ (reference sequence). For the CDR3, the DNA is TGTGCCAGCAGCCTCTTACTAGGGGTAGATGAGCAGTTCTTC. It codes for CASSLLLGVDEQFF.

This clonotype occurred a few times. V usage is TRBV7-2 and J usage is TRBJ2-1; 8 bases are shared with TRBD2. The CDR3 sequence is 12 residues long. With V trimmed by 2 bases and J by 13 bases, 4 bases remained unmatched. CDR1 is SGHTA and CDR2 is FQGNSA in the germline V gene. CDR3 residues: CASSLSGGLQFF. For the CDR3, the DNA is TGTGCCAGCAGCTTAAGCGGGGGCCTTCAGTTCTTC.

The chain uses TRBV11-2 and TRBJ1-3; D might be TRBD1 (6 bases). The CDR3 has 17 amino acids. The germline V gene encodes CDR1 SGHAT and CDR2 FQNNGV. V lost 0 bases and J lost 0, with 12 bases in between. The CDR3 protein is CASSLEQGLFSGNTIYF. Here the CDR3 DNA reads TGTGCCAGCAGCTTAGAACAGGGATTATTCTCTGGAAACACCATATATTTT.

Many counts were recorded for this clonotype. The J gene is TRBJ2-7, the V gene TRBV20-1; either TRBD1 or TRBD2 may supply D (5 bases each). The CDR3 loop spans 13 amino acids. Germline V gives CDR1 DFQATT, CDR2 SNEGSKA (reference sequence). Between the trimmed V and J ends, which lost 5 bases and 0 bases, there was a span of 11 bases. CDR3 nucleotide sequence: TGCAGTGCTGGGGACGGCCACTCCTACGAGCAGTACTTC. Translated: CSAGDGHSYEQYF.

This clonotype came up a few times. The J gene is TRBJ2-1, the V gene TRBV5-1; D may be TRBD2 (5 bases). Per germline, CDR1 SGHRS and CDR2 YFSETQ. This CDR3 comprises 15 residues. V was trimmed by 5 bases and J by 8 bases, leaving 20 bases between them. CDR3 in amino acids: CASRPEDYLRDEQFF. The CDR3 DNA is TGCGCCAGCAGACCCGAAGACTACCTACGCGATGAGCAGTTCTTC.

This clonotype came up many times. The rearrangement links TRBV12-3 or TRBV12-4 to TRBJ2-7, with no clear D. V was shortened by 4 bases and J by 5 bases, with 6 bases between the two germline ends. The CDR3 sequence is 11 residues long. The CDR3 DNA reads as TGTGCCAGCAGTTCCTTTAACGAGCAGTACTTC. Its protein product is CASSSFNEQYF.

The chain joins TRBV20-1 to TRBJ2-1, with D tentatively TRBD2 (6 bases). Germline V CDR1 and CDR2: DFQATT, SNEGSKA (reference sequence). This CDR3 comprises 13 residues. Trimming removed 6 bases from V and 8 bases from J, with 17 bases in between. The CDR3 bases are TGCAGTGCGCCGGACTATGGGGCACATGAGCAGTTCTTC. Its translation is CSAPDYGAHEQFF.